This TCR beta chain was observed in a study of cytomegalovirus exposure and HLA in healthy donors. Study at large: Ancestry clustering placed around 81% of 300 to 400 genotyped donors in the Caucasian-associated cluster.

The CDR3 runs 14 residues. Trimming left V 6 bases short and J 1 base short, with 11 bases between. CDR1 SGHVS and CDR2 FNYEAQ come from the germline V gene. Study results and limitations: The CMV antigen specificity of a few CMV-associated chains was confirmed through in vitro analysis.

A remark on this clone: Its antigen is not known.

Amplification used 60 Vbeta primers and 13 Jbeta primers. Using immunoSEQ multiplex PCR, the repertoire was profiled, and TCRdb retains in-frame clones only, with some absent. Altogether about 120,000 clones are present, about three quarters being singletons, with the ten largest covering less than 3.5%. Donors counted as nominally healthy when sampled, yet unrecorded immune exposures were likely. The material sequenced was PBMCs. The TCR comes from a female donor in good health and CMV-seronegative. The chain couples TRBV7-6 to TRBJ2-3; D is perhaps TRBD2 (6 bases). This chain's CDR3 is CASSFGTRTDTQYF. CDR3 bases: TGTGCCAGCAGTTTCGGGACTCGCACAGATACGCAGTATTTT.